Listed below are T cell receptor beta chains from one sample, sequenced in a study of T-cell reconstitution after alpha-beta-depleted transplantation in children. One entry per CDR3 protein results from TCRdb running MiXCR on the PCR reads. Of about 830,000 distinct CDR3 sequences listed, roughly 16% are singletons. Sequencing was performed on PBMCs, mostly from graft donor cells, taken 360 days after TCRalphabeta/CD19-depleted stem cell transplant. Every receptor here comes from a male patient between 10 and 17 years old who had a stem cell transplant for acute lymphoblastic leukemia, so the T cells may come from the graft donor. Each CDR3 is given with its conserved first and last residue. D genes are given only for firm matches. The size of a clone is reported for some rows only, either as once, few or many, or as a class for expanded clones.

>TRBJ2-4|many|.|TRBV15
TGTGCCACCAGCAGAGTGGCGGGATTAGCCAAAAACATTCAGTACTTC
CATSRVAGLAKNIQYF
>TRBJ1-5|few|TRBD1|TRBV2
TGTGCCAGCAGTGCCGAGACAGGGGGCCTTCAGCCCCAGCATTTT
CASSAETGGLQPQHF
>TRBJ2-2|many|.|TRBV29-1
TGCAGCGTGAAGAAAAACACCGGGGAGCTGTTTTTT
CSVKKNTGELFF
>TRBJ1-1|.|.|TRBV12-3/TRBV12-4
TGTGCCAGCAGTCCTTATTTAGATCAGGAAGCTTTCTTT
CASSPYLDQEAFF
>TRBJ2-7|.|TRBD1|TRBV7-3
TGTGCCAGCAGCCCAGGGGGTTCCCTCTTGGAGCAGTACTTC
CASSPGGSLLEQYF
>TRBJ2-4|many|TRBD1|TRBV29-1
TGCAGCGTTGAAGATCTTAGGACAGGGCCCGGCATTCAGTACTTC
CSVEDLRTGPGIQYF
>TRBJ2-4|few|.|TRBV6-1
TGTGCCAGCAGCCTAGGACGATCCGACATTCAGTACTTC
CASSLGRSDIQYF
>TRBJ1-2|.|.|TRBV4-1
TGCGCCAGCAGCCAAGGGGCGGGGGGGCCCTATGGCTACACCTTC
CASSQGAGGPYGYTF
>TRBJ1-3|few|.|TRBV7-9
TGTGCCAGCCCCACACCGGGGGATCCTGGAAACACCATATATTTT
CASPTPGDPGNTIYF
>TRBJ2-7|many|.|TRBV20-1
TGCAGTGCTAGAGAGTCACGGGGCTCCTACGAGCAGTACTTC
CSARESRGSYEQYF
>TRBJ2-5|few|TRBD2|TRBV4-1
TGCGCCAGCAGCCAAATACTAGCGGGAGACAATTACCAAGAGACCCAGTACTTC
CASSQILAGDNYQETQYF
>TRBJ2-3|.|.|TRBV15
TGTGCCACCAGCAGAGATAGATGGGCAGATACGCAGTATTTT
CATSRDRWADTQYF
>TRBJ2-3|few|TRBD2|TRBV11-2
TGTGCCAGCAGCTTAGGGGAGCGGACTAGCTGGGGGCTCACAGATACGCAGTATTTT
CASSLGERTSWGLTDTQYF
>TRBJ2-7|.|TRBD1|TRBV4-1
TGCGCCAGCAGCCAGGGACAGTCTTATCCCTACGAGCAGTACTTC
CASSQGQSYPYEQYF
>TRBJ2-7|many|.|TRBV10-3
TGTGCCATCAGTGAGGGGTACGAGCAGTACTTC
CAISEGYEQYF
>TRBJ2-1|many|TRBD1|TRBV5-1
TGCGCCAGCAGCCCGAAAGGGACAGGGGGCAATGAGCAGTTCTTC
CASSPKGTGGNEQFF
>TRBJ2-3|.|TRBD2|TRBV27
TGTGCCAGCAGTTCCCCCCTAGCGGGAGCGGGCACAGATACGCAGTATTTT
CASSSPLAGAGTDTQYF
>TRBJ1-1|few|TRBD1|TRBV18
TGTGCCAGCTCGCCTACAGGGGGCCAGGCTTTCTTT
CASSPTGGQAFF
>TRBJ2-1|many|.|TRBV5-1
TGCGCCAGCGGGAAAAATCCGATTACCGTCAAGAATGAGCAGTTCTTC
CASGKNPITVKNEQFF
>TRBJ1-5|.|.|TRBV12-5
TGTGCTAGTGGTTTATTACAGGCGGTCAATCAGCCCCAGCATTTT
CASGLLQAVNQPQHF
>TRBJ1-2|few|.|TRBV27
TGTGCCAGCAGTCACCGGGACGGCTATGGCTACACCTTC
CASSHRDGYGYTF
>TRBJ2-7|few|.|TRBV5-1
TGCGCCAGCAGCTTGGTTACTGGACACAATTCCTACGAGCAGTACTTC
CASSLVTGHNSYEQYF
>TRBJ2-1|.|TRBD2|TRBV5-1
TGCGCCAGCAGCTTGGGGCGCGCGGGAGGGCCGGTCTTC
CASSLGRAGGPVF
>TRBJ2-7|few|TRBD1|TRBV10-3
TGTGCCATCAGTTTCGCAGGGGGCTCCTACGAGCAGTACTTC
CAISFAGGSYEQYF
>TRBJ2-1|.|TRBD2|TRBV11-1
TGTGCCAGCAGCTCTACTAGGACTAGCGCGTTCCAGAGCTCCTACAATGAGCAGTTCTTC
CASSSTRTSAFQSSYNEQFF
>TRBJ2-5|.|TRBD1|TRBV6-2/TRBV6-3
TGTGCCAACCGCGGTCCGGGACAGAAGTACCAAGAGACCCAGTACTTC
CANRGPGQKYQETQYF
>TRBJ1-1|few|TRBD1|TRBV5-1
TGCGCCACCTCACCCCGGACAGGGGGAACTGAAGCTTTCTTT
CATSPRTGGTEAFF
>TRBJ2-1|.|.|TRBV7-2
TGTGCCAGCAGCTTTTACATCGGGAATGAGCAGTTCTTC
CASSFYIGNEQFF
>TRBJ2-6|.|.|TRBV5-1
TGCGCCAGCAGCTTGGGAGGGCGAGCCCCAAACGTCCTGACTTTC
CASSLGGRAPNVLTF
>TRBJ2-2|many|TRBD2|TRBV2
TGTGCCATCACCGGCGGACTAGCGGGCACCGGGGAGCTGTTTTTT
CAITGGLAGTGELFF
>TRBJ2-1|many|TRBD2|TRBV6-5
TGTGCCAGCAGTTTTGAGACTAGCGGGGGAGGGGAGCAGTTCTTC
CASSFETSGGGEQFF
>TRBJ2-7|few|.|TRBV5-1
TGCGCCAGCAGCTTTCAGGGACGGATTTCGCCCTACGAGCAGTACTTC
CASSFQGRISPYEQYF
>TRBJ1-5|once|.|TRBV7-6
TGTGCCAGCAGCTTAGATCGGGGCCGAGGCAATCAGCCCCAGCATTTT
CASSLDRGRGNQPQHF
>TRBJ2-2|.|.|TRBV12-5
TGTGCTAGTGGTAGGGGGAGGTCGGCCACCGGGGAGCTGTTTTTT
CASGRGRSATGELFF
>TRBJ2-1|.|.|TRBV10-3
TGTGCCATCAGTAAAGCGATTAGCTCCTACAATGAGCAGTTCTTC
CAISKAISSYNEQFF
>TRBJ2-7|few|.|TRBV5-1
TGCGCCAGCAGCTTCCCCTCTACGACAGCCGTCTCCTACGAGCAGTACTTC
CASSFPSTTAVSYEQYF
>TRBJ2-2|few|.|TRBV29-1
TGCAGCGTTGTTGGGCAGGACATTAACACCGGGGAGCTGTTTTTT
CSVVGQDINTGELFF
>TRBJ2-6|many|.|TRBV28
TGTGCCAGCAGTTCTTATGCCGGGACACCTGGGGCCAACGTCCTGACTTTC
CASSSYAGTPGANVLTF
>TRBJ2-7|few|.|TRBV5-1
TGCGCCAGCAGCTCTTCCGGGACACCATACGAGCAGTACTTC
CASSSSGTPYEQYF
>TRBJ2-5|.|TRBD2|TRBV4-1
TGCGCCAGCAGCCGAACACTAGCGGGCGTCCAAGAGACCCAGTACTTC
CASSRTLAGVQETQYF
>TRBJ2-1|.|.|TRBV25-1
TGTGCCAGCAGCTTTTTTGAGCAGTTCTTC
CASSFFEQFF
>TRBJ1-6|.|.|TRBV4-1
TGCGCCAGCACCCGGCCCGGGTACAAAGATTCACCCCTCCACTTT
CASTRPGYKDSPLHF
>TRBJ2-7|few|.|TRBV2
TGTGCCAGCAGTCGTCCTCAGACAGGATCACCCTACGAGCAGTACTTC
CASSRPQTGSPYEQYF
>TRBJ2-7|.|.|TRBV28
TGTGCCAGCAGTTTTGGCGGGACCATCTACTACGAGCAGTACTTC
CASSFGGTIYYEQYF
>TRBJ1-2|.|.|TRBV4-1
TGCGCCAGCAGCCTCCCGACAGGCTATGGCTACACCTTC
CASSLPTGYGYTF
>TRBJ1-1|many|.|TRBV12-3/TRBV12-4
TGTGCCAGCAGTTTATTATCAGCGGCCACCTCGGGAGGAGCTTTCTTT
CASSLLSAATSGGAFF